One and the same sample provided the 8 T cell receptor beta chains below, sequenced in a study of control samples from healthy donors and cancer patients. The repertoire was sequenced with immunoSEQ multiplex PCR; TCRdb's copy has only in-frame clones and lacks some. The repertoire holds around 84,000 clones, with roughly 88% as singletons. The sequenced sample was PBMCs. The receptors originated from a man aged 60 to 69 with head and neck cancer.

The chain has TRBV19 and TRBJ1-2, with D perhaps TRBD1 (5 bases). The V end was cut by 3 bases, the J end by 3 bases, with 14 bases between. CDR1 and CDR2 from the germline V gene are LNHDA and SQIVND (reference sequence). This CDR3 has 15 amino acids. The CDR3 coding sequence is TGTGCCAGTAGTATCCGATGGGGCACGCACTATGGCTACACCTTC. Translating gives CASSIRWGTHYGYTF. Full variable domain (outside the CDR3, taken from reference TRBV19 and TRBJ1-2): DGGITQSPKYLFRKEGQNVTLSCEQNLNHDAMYWYRQDPGQGLRLIYYSQIVNDFQKGDIAEGYSVSREKKESFPLTVTSAQKNPTAFYLCASSIRWGTHYGYTFGSGTRLTVV.

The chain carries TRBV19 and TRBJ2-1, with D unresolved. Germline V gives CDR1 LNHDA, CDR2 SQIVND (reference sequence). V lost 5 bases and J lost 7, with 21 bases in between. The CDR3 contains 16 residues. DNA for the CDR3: TGTGCCAGTAGTCCTGCGACAAGAAGTGCGAAGAATGAGCAGTTCTTC. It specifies CASSPATRSAKNEQFF.

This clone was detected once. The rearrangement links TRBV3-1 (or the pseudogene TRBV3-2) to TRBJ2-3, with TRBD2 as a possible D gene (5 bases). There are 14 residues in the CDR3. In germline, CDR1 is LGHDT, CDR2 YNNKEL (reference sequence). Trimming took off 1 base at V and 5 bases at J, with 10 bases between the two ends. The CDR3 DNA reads TGTGCCAGCAGCCAAGTTCGAGGAGGAGATACGCAGTATTTT. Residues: CASSQVRGGDTQYF.

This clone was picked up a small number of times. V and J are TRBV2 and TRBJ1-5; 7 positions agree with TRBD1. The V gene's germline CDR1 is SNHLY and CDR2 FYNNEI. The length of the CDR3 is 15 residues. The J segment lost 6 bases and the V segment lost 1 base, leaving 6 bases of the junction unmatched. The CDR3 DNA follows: TGTGCCAGCAGTGAAGAGATGACAGGGTCTCAGCCCCAGCATTTT. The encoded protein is CASSEEMTGSQPQHF.

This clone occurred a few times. CDR3: CASSPRLAGGSYEQYF. The CDR3 coding sequence is TGCGCCAGCAGCCCCCGACTAGCGGGAGGATCCTACGAGCAGTACTTC. This chain links TRBV4-1 with TRBJ2-7, with 13 bases lining up with TRBD2. The CDR3 is made up of 16 amino acids. Germline lookup yields CDR1 MGHRA and CDR2 YSYEKL. V dropped 4 bases and J dropped 1; count of bases not matched to a gene: 4.

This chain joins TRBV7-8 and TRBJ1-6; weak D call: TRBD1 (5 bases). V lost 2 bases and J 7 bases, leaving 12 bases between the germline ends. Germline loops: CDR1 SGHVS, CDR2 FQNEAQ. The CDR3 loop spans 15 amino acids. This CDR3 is CASSLNQGGNSPLHF. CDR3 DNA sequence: TGTGCCAGCAGCTTAAACCAGGGTGGAAATTCACCCCTCCACTTT.

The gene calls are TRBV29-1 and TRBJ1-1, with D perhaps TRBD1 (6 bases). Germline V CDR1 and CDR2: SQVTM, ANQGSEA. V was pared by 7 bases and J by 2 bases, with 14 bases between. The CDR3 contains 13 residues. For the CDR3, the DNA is TGCAGCGCCTTGGGACAACCCAACACTGAAGCTTTCTTT. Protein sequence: CSALGQPNTEAFF.

The CDR3 loop is CASSTGAGGWNEQFF. The CDR3 nucleotides read TGTGCCAGCAGCACGGGGGCGGGAGGGTGGAATGAGCAGTTCTTC. The chain carries TRBV5-5 and TRBJ2-1, with 9 bases matching TRBD2. The CDR3 is 15 amino acids. Germline trimming cut 4 bases from V and 7 bases from J; bases unmatched to any gene: 9. CDR1 and CDR2 from the germline V gene are SGHKS and YYEKEE (reference sequence).